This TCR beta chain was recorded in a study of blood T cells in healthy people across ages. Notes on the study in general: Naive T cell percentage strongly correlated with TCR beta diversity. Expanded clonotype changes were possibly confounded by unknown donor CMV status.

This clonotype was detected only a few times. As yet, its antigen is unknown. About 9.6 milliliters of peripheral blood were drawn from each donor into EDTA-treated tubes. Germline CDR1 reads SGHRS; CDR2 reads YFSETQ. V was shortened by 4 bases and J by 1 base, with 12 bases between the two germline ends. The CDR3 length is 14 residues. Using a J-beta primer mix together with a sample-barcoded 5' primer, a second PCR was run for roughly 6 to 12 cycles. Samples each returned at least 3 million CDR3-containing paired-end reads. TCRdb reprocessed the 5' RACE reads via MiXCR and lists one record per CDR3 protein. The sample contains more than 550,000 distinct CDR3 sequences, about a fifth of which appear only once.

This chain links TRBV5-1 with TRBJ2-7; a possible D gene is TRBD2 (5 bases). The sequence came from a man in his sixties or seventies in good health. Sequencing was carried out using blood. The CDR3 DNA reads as TGCGCCAGCAGCCCGGGTAGCGTATCCTACGAGCAGTACTTC. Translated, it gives CASSPGSVSYEQYF.